The clone carrying this T cell receptor (beta chain) came up a few times. The antigen is unknown. The sample originates from a study of cytomegalovirus exposure and HLA in healthy donors. Findings and limits, study-wide: Three chains tied to CMV proved CMV antigen-specific in vitro. The study put under 200 TCR beta chains on its list as cytomegalovirus-associated. Highest at DRB1 and lowest at HLA-C, TCR association rates differed among HLA loci in a later analysis.

Germline values: CDR1 SGHRS, CDR2 YFSETQ. Trimming took 4 bases from V and 1 from J, leaving 8 bases between them. CDR3 length: 13 amino acids. With 60 Vbeta and 13 Jbeta primers, the PCR was carried out. Original data processing: The count from a later analysis was tens of millions of unique TCR beta chains, some 10 million of them shared. Clones were read by immunoSEQ multiplex PCR, and TCRdb kept only the in-frame ones, dropping some. That table supplies the V and J calls and clone size; D and trimming were determined from the DNA. The sample has some 90,000 clones; about two thirds are singletons.

Sequenced material: PBMCs. V usage is TRBV5-1 and J usage is TRBJ1-1; D ambiguous. The clonotype was recovered from a boy younger than 18 in good health and CMV-seropositive. The chain's CDR3 is CASSTDPNTEAFF. The CDR3 DNA reads as TGCGCCAGCAGCACAGACCCGAACACTGAAGCTTTCTTT.